What follows is one T cell receptor (beta chain) and its context. Antigen unknown. Regions amplified from RNA transcripts were the TCR beta CDR3 regions. The HTBI primer set drove a first-round RT-PCR of the TCR CDR3. TCRdb called the multiplex PCR reads again in MiXCR, with one record for every CDR3 protein. The sample lists nearly 750,000 distinct CDR3 sequences; approximately 40% were seen once. These data are taken from a study of T cells in Graves' hyperthyroidism and ophthalmopathy. Study results and caveats: The model foresaw ophthalmopathy a median around seven months prior to onset. The authors' 13 V-J model separated ophthalmopathy from stable hyperthyroidism.

Trimming took 1 base from V and 11 from J, leaving 12 bases between them. Germline V gene lookup returns CDR1 SGHKS and CDR2 YYEKEE (reference sequence). This CDR3 is built from 12 residues. Those with hyperthyroidism were 18 to 65 years old, newly diagnosed, and ill for under 2 months. The PBMCs were sourced from fresh peripheral blood (about 9.7 ml). Sequencing used blood. The sequence derives from a middle-aged woman with Graves' hyperthyroidism. The chain links TRBV5-5 to TRBJ1-1; D remains unclear. CDR3 DNA: TGTGCCAGCAGCTTGTCTCTAGGGCCGGCTTTCTTT. Translating it yields CASSLSLGPAFF.